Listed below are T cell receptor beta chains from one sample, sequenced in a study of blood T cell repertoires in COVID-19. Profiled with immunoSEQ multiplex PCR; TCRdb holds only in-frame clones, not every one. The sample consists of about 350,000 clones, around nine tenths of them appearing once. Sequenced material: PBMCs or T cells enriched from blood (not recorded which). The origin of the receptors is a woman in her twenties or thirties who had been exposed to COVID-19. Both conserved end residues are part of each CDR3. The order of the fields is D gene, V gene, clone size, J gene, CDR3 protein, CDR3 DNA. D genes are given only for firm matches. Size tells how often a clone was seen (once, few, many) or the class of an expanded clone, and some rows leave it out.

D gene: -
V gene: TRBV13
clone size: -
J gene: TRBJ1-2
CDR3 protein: CASSLGDRGGGYTF
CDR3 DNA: TGTGCCAGCAGCTTAGGCGACCGGGGTGGTGGCTACACCTTC

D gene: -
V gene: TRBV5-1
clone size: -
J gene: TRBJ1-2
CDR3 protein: CASSSAGKGSGYTF
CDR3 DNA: TGCGCCAGCAGCTCAGCGGGCAAGGGAAGTGGCTACACCTTC

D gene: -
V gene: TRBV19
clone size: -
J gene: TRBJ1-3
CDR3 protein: CASTQGLSGNTIYF
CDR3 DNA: TGTGCCAGTACCCAGGGGTTGTCTGGAAACACCATATATTTT

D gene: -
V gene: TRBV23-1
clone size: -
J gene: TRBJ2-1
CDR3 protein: CASRPHRRGNEQFF
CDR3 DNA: TGCGCCAGCAGGCCACACAGGAGAGGCAATGAGCAGTTCTTC

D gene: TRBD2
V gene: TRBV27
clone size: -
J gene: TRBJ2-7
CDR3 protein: CASSPGLAGGRYF
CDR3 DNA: TGTGCCAGCAGTCCGGGACTAGCGGGAGGGCGGTACTTC

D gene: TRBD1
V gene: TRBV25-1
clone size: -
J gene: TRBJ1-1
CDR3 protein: CASSARDRGVEAFF
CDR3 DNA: TGTGCCAGCAGTGCTCGCGACAGGGGGGTTGAAGCTTTCTTT

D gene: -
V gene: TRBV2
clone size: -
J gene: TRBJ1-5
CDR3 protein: CASRVTGIQQPQHF
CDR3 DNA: TGTGCCAGCAGGGTGACCGGGATCCAGCAGCCCCAGCATTTT

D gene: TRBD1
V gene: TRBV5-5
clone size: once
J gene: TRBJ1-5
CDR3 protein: CASSSDAGGLRPQHF
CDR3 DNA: TGTGCCAGCAGCTCCGATGCAGGGGGGCTGAGGCCCCAGCATTTT

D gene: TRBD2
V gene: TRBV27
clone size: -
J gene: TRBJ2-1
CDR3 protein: CASSLASGRYNEQFF
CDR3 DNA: TGTGCCAGCAGTTTGGCTAGCGGGAGATACAATGAGCAGTTCTTC

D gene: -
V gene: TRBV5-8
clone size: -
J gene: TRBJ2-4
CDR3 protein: CASSLGRRGNIQYF
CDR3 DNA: TGTGCCAGCAGCTTGGGACGCCGAGGGAACATTCAGTACTTC

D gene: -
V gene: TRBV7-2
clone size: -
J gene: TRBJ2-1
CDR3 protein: CASSPQAGSYNEQFF
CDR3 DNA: TGTGCCAGCAGCCCTCAGGCAGGTAGCTACAATGAGCAGTTCTTC

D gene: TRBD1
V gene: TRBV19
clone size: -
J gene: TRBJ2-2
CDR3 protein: CATLPGQGAYPSELFF
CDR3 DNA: TGTGCCACCCTTCCCGGACAGGGGGCTTACCCCTCGGAGCTGTTTTTT

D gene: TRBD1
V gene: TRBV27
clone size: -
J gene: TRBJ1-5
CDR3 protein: CASKEGQGSNQPQHF
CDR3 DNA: TGTGCCAGCAAAGAAGGACAGGGGAGCAATCAGCCCCAGCATTTT

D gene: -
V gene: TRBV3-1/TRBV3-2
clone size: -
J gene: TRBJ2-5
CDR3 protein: CASTKWEAETQYF
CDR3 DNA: TGTGCCAGCACTAAGTGGGAGGCGGAGACCCAGTACTTC

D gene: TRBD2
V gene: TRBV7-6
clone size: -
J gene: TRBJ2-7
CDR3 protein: CASSLYPRLAGAYEQYF
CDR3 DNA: TGTGCCAGCAGCTTATACCCAAGACTAGCGGGAGCCTACGAGCAGTACTTC

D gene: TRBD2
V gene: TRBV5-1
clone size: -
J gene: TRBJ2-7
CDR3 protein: CASSLESSGSYEQYF
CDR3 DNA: TGCGCCAGCAGCTTGGAGAGTAGCGGGAGTTACGAGCAGTACTTC

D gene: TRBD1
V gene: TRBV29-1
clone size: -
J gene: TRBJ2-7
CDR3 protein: CSVRPGTGLLEQYF
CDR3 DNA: TGCAGCGTTCGGCCCGGGACAGGCCTACTTGAGCAGTACTTC

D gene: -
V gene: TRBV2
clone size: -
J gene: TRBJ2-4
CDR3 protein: CASSIAGPNIQYF
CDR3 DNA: TGTGCCAGCAGTATCGCGGGACCAAACATTCAGTACTTC